This T cell receptor beta chain was sequenced during a study of CD8+ T cells in alopecia areata (dated 2018 in TCRdb). General notes on the study: The treated patients, all with moderate-to-severe alopecia areata, were enrolled in an open-label pilot trial of oral tofacitinib given at 5 to 10 mg twice daily. Patients stayed on tofacitinib for 6 to 18 months and then had 6 months of follow-up off drug so that delayed response and recurrence could be assessed. The SALT score, which quantifies the percentage of affected scalp surface area, was used to measure disease severity in treated patients. The study used high-throughput TCRbeta sequencing to examine T cell clonal expansion in alopecia areata, in both the C3H/HeJ mouse model and human patients. On the human side, TCRbeta sequencing was run on scalp tissue and on sorted CD4+ and CD8+ peripheral blood T cells from healthy controls and from alopecia areata patients with either patchy or totalis/universalis disease. Tofacitinib-treated patients had biopsies at baseline and at 4 and 24 weeks of treatment, with a later scalp biopsy in several patients. Scalp clonality was compared across normal scalp (n=4), patchy alopecia areata scalp (n=8), and alopecia totalis/universalis scalp (n=8). RNA came from the PAXgene miRNA kit for fixed scalp, the miRNeasy kit for PBMCs, and the RNeasy kit for mouse skin. TCRbeta CDR3 regions were amplified by immunoSEQ multiplex PCR with 35 Vbeta forward and 13 Jbeta reverse primers. Findings and caveats that apply to the study as a whole: Compared with normal scalp, lesional scalp, particularly in alopecia totalis/universalis, had higher clonality and more expanded CD8+ clones, which suggests antigenic drive. Because the treated cohort was small and included a single nonresponder, larger studies are needed to assess links between baseline CD8+ expansion and response. Unlike mouse skin, where gammadelta T cells dominate, normal human skin contains resident alphabeta T cells that get sequenced too, which complicates analysis of the scalp TCR repertoire. Compared with mice, TCR sequences shared between patients were less clear, possibly partly because of HLA diversity across the patient population. Tofacitinib significantly decreased scalp clonality and the number of expanded CD8+ clones among the top 100 scalp clones. Many expanded lesional clones were found to persist in scalp and blood during tofacitinib treatment, and relapse after treatment cessation may be partly explained by this persistence.

Libraries came from the immunoSEQ multiplex PCR assay. For TCR sequencing, RNA was extracted from every sample and reverse transcribed into cDNA to serve as template. First-strand cDNA was synthesized using SuperScript III with a 2:1 mix of oligo-dT and random hexamers. Amplification bias was assessed with a synthetic immune receptor repertoire, and residual bias was removed computationally. As for how the authors treated the data: Raw reads were preprocessed to remove errors, and CDR3 was defined according to IMGT conventions as the region from the conserved cysteine to phenylalanine. Clonality was calculated as 1 minus Shannon entropy normalized by log2 of the number of productive unique TCRs. Scalp TCRbeta sequences were cross-referenced with sorted blood CD4 and CD8 repertoires so that the CD4 or CD8 identity of scalp clones could be inferred. What TCRdb holds here is the immuneACCESS table cut down to in-frame rearrangements. Part of the clones is not present; checked against another copy, under half of the missing clones reflect an unresolved V gene, and the others are unexplained. V, J and clone size reflect that table, while D and trimming were determined from the DNA. Across this sample there are about 100,000 clones, with about 40% seen only once. The ten biggest clones cover less than 20% of the sample.

This clone came up a few times. It has no known antigen specificity. No much larger clone exists at a distance of one base, and base qualities are not known. In light of the paper, this sample's time point label describes: around 24 weeks on oral tofacitinib. In the paper's terms, the treatment or condition label means: oral pan-JAK inhibitor, 5-10 mg twice daily. Lesional scalp punch biopsies and peripheral blood were collected from alopecia areata patients. PBMCs were isolated by density centrifugation and stained for CD3, CD4 and CD8, after which CD4+ and CD8+ T cells were sorted on a FACSAria. The CDR3, cysteine through phenylalanine, is 12 amino acids long. This entry keeps only the CDR3 DNA: 36 bases, framed from base 1. V and J lose 5 bases and 4 bases, and a span of 8 bases separates them. The germline V gene (reference sequence) specifies MNHEY as CDR1 and SMNVEV as CDR2.

The chain is encoded by TRBV27 joined to TRBJ1-1; the D gene remains uncertain. The source is a human donor with alopecia areata. The input for sequencing was CD8+ T cells sorted from blood, taken at week 24, from a patient treated with tofacitinib. This receptor carries the CDR3 CASSAIGTEAFF. At the DNA level, the sequence is TGTGCCAGCAGTGCGATCGGCACTGAAGCTTTCTTT.